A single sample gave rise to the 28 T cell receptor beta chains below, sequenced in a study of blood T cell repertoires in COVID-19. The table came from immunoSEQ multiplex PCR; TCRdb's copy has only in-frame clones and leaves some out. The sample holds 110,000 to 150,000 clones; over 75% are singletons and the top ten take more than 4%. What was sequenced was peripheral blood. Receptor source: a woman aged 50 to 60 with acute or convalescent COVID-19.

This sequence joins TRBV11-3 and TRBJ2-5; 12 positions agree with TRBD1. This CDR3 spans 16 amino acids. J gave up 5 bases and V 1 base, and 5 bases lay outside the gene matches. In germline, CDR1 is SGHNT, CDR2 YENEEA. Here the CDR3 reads CASSLGGTGGAETQYF. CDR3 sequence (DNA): TGTGCCAGCAGCTTAGGGGGGACAGGGGGCGCGGAGACCCAGTACTTC. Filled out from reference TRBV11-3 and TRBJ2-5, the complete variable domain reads EAGVVQSPRYKIIEKKQPVAFWCNPISGHNTLYWYLQNLGQGPELLIRYENEEAVDDSQLPKDRFSAERLKGVDSTLKIQPAELGDSAVYLCASSLGGTGGAETQYFGPGTRLLVL.

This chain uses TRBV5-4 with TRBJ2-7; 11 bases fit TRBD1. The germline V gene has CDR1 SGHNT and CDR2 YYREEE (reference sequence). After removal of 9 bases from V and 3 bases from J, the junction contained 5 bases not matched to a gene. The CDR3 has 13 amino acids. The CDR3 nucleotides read TGTGCCACCGGGACAGGGGGAGTCTACGAGCAGTACTTC. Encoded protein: CATGTGGVYEQYF.

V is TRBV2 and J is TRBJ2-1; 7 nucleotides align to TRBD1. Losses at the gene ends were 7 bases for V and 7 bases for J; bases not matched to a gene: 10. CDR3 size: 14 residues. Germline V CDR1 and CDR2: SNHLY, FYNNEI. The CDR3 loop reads CASKGAVIWNEQFF. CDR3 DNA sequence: TGTGCCAGCAAGGGGGCAGTAATTTGGAATGAGCAGTTCTTC.

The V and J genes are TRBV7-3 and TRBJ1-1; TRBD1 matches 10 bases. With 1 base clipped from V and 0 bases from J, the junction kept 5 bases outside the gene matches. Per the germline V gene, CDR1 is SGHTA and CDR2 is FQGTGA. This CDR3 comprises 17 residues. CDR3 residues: CASSLSGTGVMNTEAFF. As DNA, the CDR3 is TGTGCCAGCAGCTTAAGTGGGACAGGGGTTATGAACACTGAAGCTTTCTTT.

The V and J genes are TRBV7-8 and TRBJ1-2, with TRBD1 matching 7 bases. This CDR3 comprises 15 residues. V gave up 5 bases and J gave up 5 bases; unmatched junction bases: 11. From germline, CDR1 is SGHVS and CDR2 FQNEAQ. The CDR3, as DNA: TGTGCCAGCAGCCCTCAGGGGGGACCTACATATGGCTACACCTTC. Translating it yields CASSPQGGPTYGYTF.

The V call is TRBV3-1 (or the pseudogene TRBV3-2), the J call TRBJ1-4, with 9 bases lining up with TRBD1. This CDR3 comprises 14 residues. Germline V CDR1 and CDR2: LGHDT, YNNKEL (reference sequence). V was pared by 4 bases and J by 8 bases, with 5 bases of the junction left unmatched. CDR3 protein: CASSPGQGWEKLFF. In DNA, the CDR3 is TGTGCCAGCAGCCCGGGACAGGGCTGGGAAAAACTGTTTTTT.

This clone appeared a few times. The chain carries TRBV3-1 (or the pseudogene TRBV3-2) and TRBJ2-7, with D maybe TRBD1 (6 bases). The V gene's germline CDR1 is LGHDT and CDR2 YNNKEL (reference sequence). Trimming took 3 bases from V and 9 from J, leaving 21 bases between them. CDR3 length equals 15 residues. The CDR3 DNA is TGTGCCAGCAGCCATTTGTTACAGGGCGCGCGTGGGCAGTACTTC. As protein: CASSHLLQGARGQYF.

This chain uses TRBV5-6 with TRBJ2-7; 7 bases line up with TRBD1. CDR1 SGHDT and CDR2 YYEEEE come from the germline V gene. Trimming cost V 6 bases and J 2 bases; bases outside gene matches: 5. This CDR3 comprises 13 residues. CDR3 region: CASTAGTAYEQYF. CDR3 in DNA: TGTGCCAGCACCGCCGGGACAGCCTACGAGCAGTACTTC.

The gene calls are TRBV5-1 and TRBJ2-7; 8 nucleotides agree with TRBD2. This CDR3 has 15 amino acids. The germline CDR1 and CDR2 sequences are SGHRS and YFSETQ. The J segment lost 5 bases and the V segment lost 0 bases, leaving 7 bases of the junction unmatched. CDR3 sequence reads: CASSLVPGGHNEQYF. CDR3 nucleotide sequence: TGCGCCAGCAGCTTGGTCCCGGGGGGGCACAACGAGCAGTACTTC.

This CDR3 is CATAAGAYGYTF. Written as DNA, the CDR3 is TGTGCCACAGCAGCAGGGGCCTATGGCTACACCTTC. The rearrangement links TRBV19 to TRBJ1-2; tentatively, D is TRBD1 (6 bases). Germline values: CDR1 LNHDA, CDR2 SQIVND (reference sequence). This CDR3 has 12 amino acids. V dropped 10 bases and J dropped 4 bases, with 13 bases sitting between them.

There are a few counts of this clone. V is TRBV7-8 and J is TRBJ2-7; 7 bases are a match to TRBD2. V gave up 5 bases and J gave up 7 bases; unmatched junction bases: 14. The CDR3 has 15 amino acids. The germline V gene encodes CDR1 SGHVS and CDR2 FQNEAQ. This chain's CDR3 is CASSVGLGVIGEQYF. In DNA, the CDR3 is TGTGCCAGCAGCGTCGGACTAGGAGTAATAGGGGAGCAGTACTTC.

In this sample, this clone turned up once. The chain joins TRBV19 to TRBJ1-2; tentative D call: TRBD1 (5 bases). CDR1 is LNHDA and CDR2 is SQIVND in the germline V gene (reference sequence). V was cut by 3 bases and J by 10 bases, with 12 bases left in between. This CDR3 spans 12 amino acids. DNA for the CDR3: TGTGCCAGTAGTATTCCAGGGTTCGTCTACACCTTC. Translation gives CASSIPGFVYTF.

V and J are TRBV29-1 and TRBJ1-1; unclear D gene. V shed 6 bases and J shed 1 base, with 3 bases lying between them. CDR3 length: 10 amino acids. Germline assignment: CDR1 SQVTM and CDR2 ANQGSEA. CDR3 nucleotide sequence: TGCAGCGTCGGGAACACTGAAGCTTTCTTT. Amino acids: CSVGNTEAFF.

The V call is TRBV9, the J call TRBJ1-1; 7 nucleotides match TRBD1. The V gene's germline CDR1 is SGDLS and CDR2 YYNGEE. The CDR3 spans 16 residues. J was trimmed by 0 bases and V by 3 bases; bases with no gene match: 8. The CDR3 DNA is TGTGCCAGCAGCGCCCAACAGGGGCGGGTGAACACTGAAGCTTTCTTT. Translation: CASSAQQGRVNTEAFF.

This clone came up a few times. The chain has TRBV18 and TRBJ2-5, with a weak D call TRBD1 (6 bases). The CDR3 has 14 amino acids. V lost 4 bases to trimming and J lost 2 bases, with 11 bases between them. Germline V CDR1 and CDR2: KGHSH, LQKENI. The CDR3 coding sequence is TGTGCCAGCTCACTACGGACAGTTCAAGAGACCCAGTACTTC. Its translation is CASSLRTVQETQYF.

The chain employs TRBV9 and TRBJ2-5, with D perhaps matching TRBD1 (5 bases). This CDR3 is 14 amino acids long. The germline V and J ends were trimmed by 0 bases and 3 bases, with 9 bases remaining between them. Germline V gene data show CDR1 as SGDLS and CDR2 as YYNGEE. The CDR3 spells CASSVGGSEETQYF. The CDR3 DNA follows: TGTGCCAGCAGCGTAGGGGGCAGTGAAGAGACCCAGTACTTC.

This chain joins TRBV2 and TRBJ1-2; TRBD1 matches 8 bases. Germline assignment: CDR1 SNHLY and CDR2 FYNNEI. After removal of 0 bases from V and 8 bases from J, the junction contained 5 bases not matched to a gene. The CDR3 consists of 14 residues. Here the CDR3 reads CASSEAGTGSGYTF. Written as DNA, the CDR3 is TGTGCCAGCAGTGAAGCGGGGACAGGTAGCGGCTACACCTTC.

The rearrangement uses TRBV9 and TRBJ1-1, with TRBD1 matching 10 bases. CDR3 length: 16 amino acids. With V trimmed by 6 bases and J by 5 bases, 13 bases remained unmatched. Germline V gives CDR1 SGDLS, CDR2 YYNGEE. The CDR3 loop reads CASTSLDRGRGTEAFF. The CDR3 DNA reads TGTGCCAGCACCTCCCTAGACAGGGGGCGAGGAACTGAAGCTTTCTTT. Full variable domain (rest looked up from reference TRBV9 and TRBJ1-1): DSGVTQTPKHLITATGQRVTLRCSPRSGDLSVYWYQQSLDQGLQFLIQYYNGEERAKGNILERFSAQQFPDLHSELNLSSLELGDSALYFCASTSLDRGRGTEAFFGQGTRLTVV.

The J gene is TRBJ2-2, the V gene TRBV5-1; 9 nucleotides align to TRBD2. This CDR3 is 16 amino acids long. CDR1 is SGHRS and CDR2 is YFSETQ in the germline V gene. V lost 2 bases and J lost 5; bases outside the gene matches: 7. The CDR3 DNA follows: TGCGCCAGCAGCTTACGCGGGGGGGCGATTACCGGGGAGCTGTTTTTT. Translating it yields CASSLRGGAITGELFF.

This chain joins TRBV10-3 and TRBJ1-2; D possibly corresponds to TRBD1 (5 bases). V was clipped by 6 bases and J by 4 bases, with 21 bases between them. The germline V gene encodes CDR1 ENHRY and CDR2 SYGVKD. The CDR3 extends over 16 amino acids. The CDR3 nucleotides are TGTGCCATCAGCCAGACAGAGTCCCCATCCTCCTATGGCTACACCTTC. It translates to CAISQTESPSSYGYTF.

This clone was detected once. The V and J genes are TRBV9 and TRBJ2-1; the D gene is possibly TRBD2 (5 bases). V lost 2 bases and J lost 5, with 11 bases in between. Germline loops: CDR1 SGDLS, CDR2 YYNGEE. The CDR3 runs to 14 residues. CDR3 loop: CASSVGLSDNEQFF. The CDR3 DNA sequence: TGTGCCAGCAGCGTCGGACTTAGCGACAATGAGCAGTTCTTC. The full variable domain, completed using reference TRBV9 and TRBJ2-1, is DSGVTQTPKHLITATGQRVTLRCSPRSGDLSVYWYQQSLDQGLQFLIQYYNGEERAKGNILERFSAQQFPDLHSELNLSSLELGDSALYFCASSVGLSDNEQFFGPGTRLTVL.

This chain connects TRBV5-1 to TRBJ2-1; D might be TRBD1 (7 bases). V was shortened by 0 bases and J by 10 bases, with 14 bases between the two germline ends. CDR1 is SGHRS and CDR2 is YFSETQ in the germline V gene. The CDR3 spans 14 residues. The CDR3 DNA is TGCGCCAGCAGCTTGGGACAGGGAGGTCGGGAGCAGTTCTTC. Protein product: CASSLGQGGREQFF.

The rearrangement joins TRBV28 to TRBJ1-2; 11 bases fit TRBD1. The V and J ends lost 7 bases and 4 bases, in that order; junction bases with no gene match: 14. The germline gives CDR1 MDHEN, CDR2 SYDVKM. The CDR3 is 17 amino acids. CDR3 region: CASTGQGALGRPYGYTF. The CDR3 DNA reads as TGTGCCAGCACCGGACAGGGGGCCCTCGGACGACCCTATGGCTACACCTTC.

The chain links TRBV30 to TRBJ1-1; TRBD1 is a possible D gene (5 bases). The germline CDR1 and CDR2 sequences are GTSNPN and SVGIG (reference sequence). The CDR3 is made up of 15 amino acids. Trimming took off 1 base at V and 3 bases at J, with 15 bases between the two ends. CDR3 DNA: TGTGCCTGGAGTGGAGTGGGCGGGGCTCACACTGAAGCTTTCTTT. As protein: CAWSGVGGAHTEAFF.

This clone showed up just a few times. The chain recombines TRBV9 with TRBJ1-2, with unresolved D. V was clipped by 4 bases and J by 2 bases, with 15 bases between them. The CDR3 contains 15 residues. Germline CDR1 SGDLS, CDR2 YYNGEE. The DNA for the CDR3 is TGTGCCAGCAGCCCCCATTGGGAGGTGAACTATGGCTACACCTTC. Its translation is CASSPHWEVNYGYTF.

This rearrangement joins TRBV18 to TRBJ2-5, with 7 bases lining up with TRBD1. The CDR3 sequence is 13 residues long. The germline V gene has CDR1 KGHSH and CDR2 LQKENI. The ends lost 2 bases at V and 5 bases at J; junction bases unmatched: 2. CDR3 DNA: TGTGCCAGCTCACCAAAACAGGGGGAGACCCAGTACTTC. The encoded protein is CASSPKQGETQYF.

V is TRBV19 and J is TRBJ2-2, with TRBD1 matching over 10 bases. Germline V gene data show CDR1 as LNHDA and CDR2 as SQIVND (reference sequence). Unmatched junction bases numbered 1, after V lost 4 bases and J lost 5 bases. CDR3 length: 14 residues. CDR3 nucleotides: TGTGCCAGTAGTAGACAGGGGGCTACCGGGGAGCTGTTTTTT. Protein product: CASSRQGATGELFF. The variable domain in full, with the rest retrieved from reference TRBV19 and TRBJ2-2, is DGGITQSPKYLFRKEGQNVTLSCEQNLNHDAMYWYRQDPGQGLRLIYYSQIVNDFQKGDIAEGYSVSREKKESFPLTVTSAQKNPTAFYLCASSRQGATGELFFGEGSRLTVL.

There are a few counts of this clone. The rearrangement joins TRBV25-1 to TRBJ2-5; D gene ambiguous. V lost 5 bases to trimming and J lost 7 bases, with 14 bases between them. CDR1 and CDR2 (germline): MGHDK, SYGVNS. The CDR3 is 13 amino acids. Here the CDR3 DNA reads TGTGCCAGCAGTTATGGTATCTCCGGGACCCAGTACTTC. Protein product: CASSYGISGTQYF. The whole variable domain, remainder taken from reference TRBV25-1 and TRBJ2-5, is EADIYQTPRYLVIGTGKKITLECSQTMGHDKMYWYQQDPGMELHLIHYSYGVNSTEKGDLSSESTVSRIRTEHFPLTLESARPSHTSQYLCASSYGISGTQYFGPGTRLLVL.